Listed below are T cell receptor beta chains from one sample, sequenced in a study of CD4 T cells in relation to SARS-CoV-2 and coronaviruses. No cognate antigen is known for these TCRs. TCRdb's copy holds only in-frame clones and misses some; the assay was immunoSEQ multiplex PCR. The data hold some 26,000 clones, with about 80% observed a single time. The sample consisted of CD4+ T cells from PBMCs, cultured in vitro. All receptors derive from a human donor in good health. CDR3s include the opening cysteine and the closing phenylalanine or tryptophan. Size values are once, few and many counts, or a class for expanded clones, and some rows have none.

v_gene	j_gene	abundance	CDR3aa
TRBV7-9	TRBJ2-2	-	CASSHWTGGHGELFF
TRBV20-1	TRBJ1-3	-	CSADIGNTIYF
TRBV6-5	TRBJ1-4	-	CASSRVNEKLFF
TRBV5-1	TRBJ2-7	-	CASSLEGDRVHEQYF
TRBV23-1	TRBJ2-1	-	CASSHEFYNEQFF
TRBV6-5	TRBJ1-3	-	CASKTERSGNTIYF
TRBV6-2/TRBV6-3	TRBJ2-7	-	CASSYPPPSGLSYEQYF
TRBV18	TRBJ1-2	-	CASSPPSGALFYGYTF
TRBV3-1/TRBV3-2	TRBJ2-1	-	CASTTTYSGRIQNEQFF
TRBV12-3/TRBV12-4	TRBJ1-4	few	CASSLVGGEKLFF
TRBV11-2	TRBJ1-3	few	CASSLTGRSGNTIYF
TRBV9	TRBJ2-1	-	CASTAGPSYNEQFF
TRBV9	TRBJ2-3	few	CASSVAGLAGTDTQYF
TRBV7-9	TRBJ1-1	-	CASSQALNTEAFF
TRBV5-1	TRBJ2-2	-	CASSGGATNTGELFF
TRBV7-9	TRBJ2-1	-	CASSPTDLAGGFRQGEQFF
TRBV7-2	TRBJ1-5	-	CASSLYGADNQPQHF
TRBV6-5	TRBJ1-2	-	CASSYSLTDYGYTF
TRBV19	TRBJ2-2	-	CASSMGSPNTGELFF
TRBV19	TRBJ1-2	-	CASSVRTARGVGYTF
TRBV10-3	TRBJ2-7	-	CAISGFGDSYEQYF
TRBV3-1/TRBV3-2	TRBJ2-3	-	CASSQDLAGGRADTQYF
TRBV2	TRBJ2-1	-	CASNSLAGGYNEQFF
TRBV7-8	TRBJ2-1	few	CASSSKRDPTSDEQFF
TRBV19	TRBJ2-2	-	CASSILRELFF
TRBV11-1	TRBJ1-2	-	CASREGLDNYGYTF
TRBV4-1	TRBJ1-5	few	CASSQEGSPLNQPQHF
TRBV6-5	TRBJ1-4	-	CASSYSGQLDEKLFF
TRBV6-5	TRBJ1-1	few	CASSTLLEGTEAFF
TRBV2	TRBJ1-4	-	CASSVTLGKLFF
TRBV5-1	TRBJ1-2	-	CASSSSGDYGYTF
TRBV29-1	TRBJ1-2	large	CSVEDRRSNYGYTF
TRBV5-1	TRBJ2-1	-	CASSPSAGGPDEQFF
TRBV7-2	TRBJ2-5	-	CASSLSTGGETQYF
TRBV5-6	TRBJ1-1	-	CASSLGTGLGTEAFF
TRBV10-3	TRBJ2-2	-	CAIGGDTFTGELFF